This record concerns one T cell receptor beta chain sequence. Only in-frame clones appear in the TCRdb table, and some are missing; sequencing was by immunoSEQ multiplex PCR. The table lists about 280,000 clones, 86% of them singletons, with around 3% in the top ten. CDR1 and CDR2 (germline): MDHEN, SYDVKM. The CDR3 loop spans 14 amino acids. Between the trimmed V and J ends, which lost 5 bases and 3 bases, there was a span of 13 bases. The entry originates in a study of blood T cell repertoires in COVID-19. Turning to the study itself: T cells, B-cell-depleted T cells, or PBMCs provided the cDNA or gDNA that served as material.

The specimen sequenced was peripheral blood. This clonotype was sampled from a woman in her 30s with active or convalescent COVID-19. The chain links TRBV28 to TRBJ1-1; no clear D gene. The CDR3 sequence: CASSGEGSHTEAFF. The CDR3, as DNA: TGTGCCAGCAGTGGAGAAGGGAGTCACACTGAAGCTTTCTTT.